This TCR beta chain comes out of a study of cytomegalovirus exposure and HLA in healthy donors. Study-wide context: In an early release, HLA-typed donors contributed approximately 82 million unique TCR sequences.

Note on this clone: Its antigen is undetermined.

Study-wide results and caveats: According to the study, 160 or so TCR beta chains were cytomegalovirus-associated. Later on, an analysis tied about 17,000 TCR beta sequences to HLA alleles at 0.05 false discovery rate. TCR sequences were mostly rare, though some public TCRs occurred in many donors.

Primers: 60 Vbeta forward and 13 Jbeta reverse. Generated by immunoSEQ multiplex PCR, the TCRdb table keeps only in-frame clones and is missing some. Of tens of thousands of clones listed, roughly three quarters were seen once; the top ten hold 3% to 4%. Losses at the gene ends were 1 base for V and 0 bases for J; bases not matched to a gene: 5. CDR3 length equals 16 residues. Germline V CDR1 and CDR2: SGHVS, FNYEAQ. This sequence originates from a man aged 18 to 30 in good health and CMV-seronegative. Specimen: PBMCs. The rearrangement joins TRBV7-6 to TRBJ1-1; 7 bases are shared with TRBD1. CDR3: CASSLGGQRVNTEAFF. The CDR3 DNA sequence: TGTGCCAGCAGCTTAGGGGGACAGAGGGTGAACACTGAAGCTTTCTTT.